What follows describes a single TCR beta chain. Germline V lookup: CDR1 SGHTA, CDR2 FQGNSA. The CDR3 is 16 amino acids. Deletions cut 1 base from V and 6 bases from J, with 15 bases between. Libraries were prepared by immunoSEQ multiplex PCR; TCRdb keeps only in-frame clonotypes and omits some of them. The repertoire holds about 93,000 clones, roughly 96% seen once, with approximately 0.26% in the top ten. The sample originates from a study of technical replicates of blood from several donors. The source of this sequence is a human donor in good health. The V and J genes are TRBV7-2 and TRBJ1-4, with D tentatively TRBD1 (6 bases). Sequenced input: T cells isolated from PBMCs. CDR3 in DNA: TGTGCCAGCAGCTTAGGGACAGCCCCAGCCGATGAAAAACTGTTTTTT. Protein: CASSLGTAPADEKLFF.